This TCR beta chain was recovered during a study of T-cell memory formation after mild COVID-19. UMIs and sample barcodes were carried by the TCR alpha and TCR beta cDNA libraries that 5'RACE produced using constant-segment primers. TCRdb reprocessed the 5' RACE reads with MiXCR, giving one entry per CDR3 protein. The sample includes hundreds of thousands of distinct CDR3 sequences, approximately 27% of them seen just once. Germline-derived CDR1 and CDR2 are SGHTA and FQGTGA. There are 14 residues in the CDR3. Deletions cut 5 bases from V and 12 bases from J, with 20 bases between. This clonotype showed up just a few times. Its matching antigen is unknown. Study outcomes and limitations: Day 37-peaking second-wave clones had unconfirmed SARS-CoV-2 specificity. Largely, contracting CD4+ clones fell within CM and EM, and contracting CD8+ clones within EMRA. Among clones contracting day 15 to 85, CD4/CD8 was balanced, whereas later expanders leaned CD4+.

Material for sequencing was PBMCs or a T cell subset sorted from them (not recorded which). This sequence joins TRBV7-3 and TRBJ2-1, with D perhaps TRBD1 or TRBD2 (5 bases each). The clonotype was recovered from an adult woman who had mild COVID-19 (a few samples of this study predate the infection). Cell type and time point are not known. For the CDR3, the DNA is TGTGCCAGCAGCGGGGGATCCGTAGGGGTGGGGCAGTTCTTC. Translated, it gives CASSGGSVGVGQFF.